These T cell receptor beta chains were read from a single sample in a study of T cell changes during pregnancy in multiple sclerosis. Assay used: immunoSEQ multiplex PCR; TCRdb lists only in-frame clones, some missing. The table lists approximately 51,000 clones, 93% of them singletons. The sample was peripheral blood, taken in the second trimester of pregnancy. All receptors come from a female donor with multiple sclerosis, enrolled in a pregnancy study. Each CDR3 is given with its conserved first and last residue. A D gene is named only where the DNA matches it firmly. A clone size is listed for some rows: how often the clone was seen (once, few, many), or a class if it is expanded.

NA	few	TRBV2	TRBJ1-2	TGTGCCAGCAGTGATAGACTTGGCTACACCTTC	CASSDRLGYTF
NA	NA	TRBV7-2	TRBJ1-2	TGTGCCAGCAGCTTAGTTGGGGGCCCAGGGCTACGCGGCTACACCTTC	CASSLVGGPGLRGYTF
NA	NA	TRBV27	TRBJ1-4	TGTGCCAGCAGTTGGCAAAGAAATGAAAAACTGTTTTTT	CASSWQRNEKLFF
TRBD1	NA	TRBV6-1	TRBJ2-7	TGTGCCAGCAGCAGACAGGGGGAATTACACGAGCAGTACTTC	CASSRQGELHEQYF
NA	once	TRBV10-1	TRBJ1-1	TGCGCCCCAAGGAACATCCAGCGGAACACTGAAGCTTTCTTT	CAPRNIQRNTEAFF
NA	NA	TRBV30	TRBJ2-5	TGTGCCTGGAGTACACTGGGGGGGGCCGGAGAGACCCAGTACTTC	CAWSTLGGAGETQYF
TRBD1	NA	TRBV28	TRBJ1-5	TGTGCCAGCAGTTTATTTTACAGGGGCACCCATCAGCCCCAGCATTTT	CASSLFYRGTHQPQHF
NA	NA	TRBV18	TRBJ2-5	TGTGCCAGCTCACCAGGTTCCGGGTTTGAGACCCAGTACTTC	CASSPGSGFETQYF
NA	NA	TRBV11-2	TRBJ2-5	TGTGCCAGCAGGGGAGGACAGGTCGGGGTAAGGCAAGAGACCCAGTACTTC	CASRGGQVGVRQETQYF
TRBD1	NA	TRBV29-1	TRBJ1-2	TGCAGCGTCAAAGACAGGGCGCTCGGCTACACCTTC	CSVKDRALGYTF
NA	NA	TRBV6-7	TRBJ2-2	TGTGCCAGCAGTTACTCACAGGGAGGGTGCACCGGGGAGCTGTTTTTT	CASSYSQGGCTGELFF
NA	once	TRBV11-2	TRBJ2-1	TGTGCCAGCAGCTTACGTCGCAGCTACAATGAGCAGTTCTTC	CASSLRRSYNEQFF
TRBD2	NA	TRBV27	TRBJ2-1	TGTGCCAGCAGTTTTTTGGGGGGAGGGGAAAAGCAGTTCTTC	CASSFLGGGEKQFF
NA	NA	TRBV6-5	TRBJ1-1	TGTGCCAGCAGGGGATTGGACACCGGTACGACTGAAGCTTTCTTT	CASRGLDTGTTEAFF
TRBD2	NA	TRBV19	TRBJ2-3	TGTGCCAGTAGTATAGCTTCTAGCGGGAGTGATACGCAGTATTTT	CASSIASSGSDTQYF
NA	once	TRBV6-1	TRBJ2-4	TGTGCCAGCAGTGTGGGGCAGGGAATCGTAGCCAAAAACATTCAGTACTTC	CASSVGQGIVAKNIQYF
NA	NA	TRBV29-1	TRBJ2-2	TGCAGCGTTGATAGGGGGAACACCGGGGAGCTGTTTTTT	CSVDRGNTGELFF
NA	few	TRBV5-4	TRBJ2-5	TGTGCCAGCAGCGCGACCGGGAAAGTTAAAGAGACCCAGTACTTC	CASSATGKVKETQYF
TRBD2	NA	TRBV7-2	TRBJ2-2	TGTGCCAGCAGCTCTCTAGCGGGAGGGCCGTGGAATACCGGGGAGCTGTTTTTT	CASSSLAGGPWNTGELFF
TRBD2	NA	TRBV9	TRBJ2-3	TGTGCCAGCAGCGCCGGACTAGCGGGAGTAACAGATACGCAGTATTTT	CASSAGLAGVTDTQYF
TRBD2	NA	TRBV5-4	TRBJ2-2	TGTGCCAGCAGCTTGGCCCTAGCGGGGTACACCGGGGAGCTGTTTTTT	CASSLALAGYTGELFF
NA	NA	TRBV30	TRBJ1-2	TGTGCCTGGAGAAGGGGTGTCTACTATGGCTACACCTTC	CAWRRGVYYGYTF
TRBD2	NA	TRBV28	TRBJ2-1	TGTGCCAGCAGTAATCGGGGACTAGCATTAGTAGATGAGCAGTTCTTC	CASSNRGLALVDEQFF
TRBD1	NA	TRBV18	TRBJ1-4	TGTGCCAGCTCCCCTCCCGGGACAGGAACTGAAAAACTGTTTTTT	CASSPPGTGTEKLFF
TRBD1	NA	TRBV9	TRBJ2-5	TGTGCCAGCAATCGACAGGGGACTGGGGAGACCCAGTACTTC	CASNRQGTGETQYF
NA	NA	TRBV4-3	TRBJ1-2	TGCGCCAGCAGCCAAGACCGAGCTAACTATGGCTACACCTTC	CASSQDRANYGYTF
TRBD2	NA	TRBV19	TRBJ2-1	TGTGCCAGTAGTACCGACGGGACTAGCGGGAGGGCCCGGCAGTTCTTC	CASSTDGTSGRARQFF
TRBD2	NA	TRBV5-4	TRBJ2-7	TGTGCCAGCAGCATGGGACTAGCGGGAGCGGGCTACGAGCAGTACTTC	CASSMGLAGAGYEQYF
TRBD1	NA	TRBV11-2	TRBJ1-1	TGTGCCAGCCACCAACCGGGACAGTACACTGAAGCTTTCTTT	CASHQPGQYTEAFF
NA	NA	TRBV30	TRBJ1-6	TGTGCCTGGAGAACCCTCAGGGTAGTCGGGTCACCCCTCCACTTT	CAWRTLRVVGSPLHF
TRBD1	NA	TRBV5-4	TRBJ1-2	TGTGCCAGCAGGGACAGGTTCTCACTAGCTAACTATGGCTACACCTTC	CASRDRFSLANYGYTF
NA	NA	TRBV2	TRBJ2-1	TGTGCCAGCAGTCCAGGTAGGGGTAAAAATGAGCAGTTCTTC	CASSPGRGKNEQFF
NA	NA	TRBV27	TRBJ2-7	TGTGCCAGCAGAACAGGAAGCTTCTCCTACGAGCAGTACTTC	CASRTGSFSYEQYF
NA	NA	TRBV7-9	TRBJ1-1	TGTGCCAGCAGCTTACTTACAGCCGGTGAAGCTTTCTTT	CASSLLTAGEAFF
TRBD2	NA	TRBV30	TRBJ2-7	TGTGCCTGGAGTAGGACGGGAGGGGTTGTCTACGAGCAGTACTTC	CAWSRTGGVVYEQYF
TRBD2	once	TRBV5-6	TRBJ2-5	TGTGCCAGCAGCTTTACCCCTAGCGGGAGGAGGCAAGAGACCCAGTACTTC	CASSFTPSGRRQETQYF
NA	once	TRBV6-1	TRBJ1-6	TGTGCCAGCACCCGGGAGGGCGCAGATAATTCACCCCTCCACTTT	CASTREGADNSPLHF
TRBD2	NA	TRBV5-6	TRBJ2-5	TGTGCCAGCAGCTTGAGGTCACACGGGACTAGCGGGGAAGAGACCCAGTACTTC	CASSLRSHGTSGEETQYF
TRBD1	NA	TRBV7-2	TRBJ1-5	TGTGCCAGCAGCTTATTGTCAGGGGGCGCGGCGGGCAATCAGCCCCAGCATTTT	CASSLLSGGAAGNQPQHF
TRBD2	NA	TRBV19	TRBJ2-2	TGTGCCAGTAGTAGGGTAGCGGGAGGAACGAACACCGGGGAGCTGTTTTTT	CASSRVAGGTNTGELFF
NA	NA	TRBV27	TRBJ1-5	TGTGCCAGCAGTTTAGACAGACGTAGCAATCAGCCCCAGCATTTT	CASSLDRRSNQPQHF
NA	NA	TRBV11-2	TRBJ2-2	TGTGCCAGCTCGCCGGGACTGAGGAACACCGGGGAGCTGTTTTTT	CASSPGLRNTGELFF
NA	NA	TRBV4-2	TRBJ2-1	TGTGCCAGCAGCCAAGAGGATGGCGGGTACTACAATGAGCAGTTCTTC	CASSQEDGGYYNEQFF
TRBD1	NA	TRBV28	TRBJ1-3	TGTGCCAGCGGACGGGACAGGGGGTTAAACACCATATATTTT	CASGRDRGLNTIYF
NA	few	TRBV7-9	TRBJ2-7	TGTGCCAGCAGCGCGACTATTTACGAGCAGTACTTC	CASSATIYEQYF
NA	NA	TRBV14	TRBJ1-4	TGTGCCAGCAGCCAATCAGGGGTTTTTAATGAAAAACTGTTTTTT	CASSQSGVFNEKLFF
TRBD1	once	TRBV7-9	TRBJ2-7	TGTGCCAGCAGCTGGGACAGGGCCTACGAGCAGTACTTC	CASSWDRAYEQYF
NA	NA	TRBV5-5	TRBJ1-3	TGTGCCAGCAGCTCAGGGTCCTCTGGAAACACCATATATTTT	CASSSGSSGNTIYF
TRBD2	NA	TRBV9	TRBJ2-7	TGTGCCAGCAGCGTAGGGGTGGGAGGGCCCTACGAGCAGTACTTC	CASSVGVGGPYEQYF
NA	NA	TRBV9	TRBJ2-1	TGTGCCAGCAGCGGACTTCTCAATGAGCAGTTCTTC	CASSGLLNEQFF
TRBD1	NA	TRBV5-6	TRBJ1-3	TGTGCCAGCAGCCTTTCCGGGACAGGGGCCGTAAACACCATATATTTT	CASSLSGTGAVNTIYF
TRBD1	NA	TRBV25-1	TRBJ1-2	TGTGCCAGCAGTGCTACATTTGGACAGGGTCGTCCGGGCTACACCTTC	CASSATFGQGRPGYTF
TRBD2	NA	TRBV7-2	TRBJ2-3	TGTGCCAGCAGCTTCGGGCTAATAGCGGGGTCTAGCACAGATACGCAGTATTTT	CASSFGLIAGSSTDTQYF
TRBD2	NA	TRBV9	TRBJ2-7	TGTGCCAGCAGCGTAGTCCCCGACCGATGGGAGCGGGAGGTCCACGAGCAGTACTTC	CASSVVPDRWEREVHEQYF
TRBD2	NA	TRBV5-1	TRBJ2-2	TGCGCCAGCAGCTACTATAGCGGGAGGACCGGGGAGCTGTTTTTT	CASSYYSGRTGELFF
NA	once	TRBV4-1	TRBJ2-5	TGCGCCAGCAGCCAAGATCCAGGCATGAGAGGGGAGACCCAGTACTTC	CASSQDPGMRGETQYF
TRBD1	NA	TRBV4-3	TRBJ2-7	TGCGCCAGCAGCCAAGAACTAGGACAGGGATCCGACGAGCAGTACTTC	CASSQELGQGSDEQYF